These T cell receptor beta chains were read from a single sample in a study of T cell repertoires in cytomegalovirus infection. One entry per CDR3 protein, called by TCRdb with MiXCR from the reads. The sample has fewer than 300,000 distinct CDR3 sequences, roughly 26% seen once. Material for sequencing was PBMCs. These receptors originate from a human donor in good health (CMV status not recorded). Some clones in this sample may be carry-over from other donors' samples. Each CDR3 is given without its conserved first and last residue. The order of the fields is J gene, V gene, CDR3 protein.

j_gene: TRBJ1-1; v_gene: TRBV7-3; CDR3aa: ASSLRDSTTEAF
j_gene: TRBJ2-7; v_gene: TRBV10-3; CDR3aa: AISAKTSGTYEQY
j_gene: TRBJ2-7; v_gene: TRBV20-1; CDR3aa: STLGQGGPEQY
j_gene: TRBJ1-2; v_gene: TRBV5-1; CDR3aa: ASSLGNRVWGYT
j_gene: TRBJ2-2; v_gene: TRBV20-1; CDR3aa: SARGAPSGELF
j_gene: TRBJ2-3; v_gene: TRBV27; CDR3aa: ASKPGGPSTDTQY
j_gene: TRBJ2-1; v_gene: TRBV28; CDR3aa: ASRRDEYNEQF
j_gene: TRBJ1-3; v_gene: TRBV6-5; CDR3aa: ASSSRGGDASGNTIY
j_gene: TRBJ1-1; v_gene: TRBV4-1; CDR3aa: ASSQDLATEAF
j_gene: TRBJ1-1; v_gene: TRBV4-3; CDR3aa: ASSQEGQGTIAF
j_gene: TRBJ1-2; v_gene: TRBV7-9; CDR3aa: ASSFAALRGYT
j_gene: TRBJ1-6; v_gene: TRBV7-9; CDR3aa: ASSAATGTGRSPLH
j_gene: TRBJ2-3; v_gene: TRBV25-1; CDR3aa: ASSNLFLTDTQY
j_gene: TRBJ2-2; v_gene: TRBV9; CDR3aa: ASSDPGQGGTGELF
j_gene: TRBJ1-4; v_gene: TRBV15; CDR3aa: ATSRDRFSVF
j_gene: TRBJ2-5; v_gene: TRBV7-6; CDR3aa: ASSLGTSGVLQETQY
j_gene: TRBJ2-1; v_gene: TRBV6-1; CDR3aa: ASVGGVSYNEQF
j_gene: TRBJ2-7; v_gene: TRBV7-2; CDR3aa: ASSRTAYEQY